Sequencing of this T cell receptor (beta chain) was carried out in a study of regulatory T cells in long-lasting Graves disease. The TCR beta library used iRepertoire HTBI primers with Arm-PCR amplification of CDR3. TCRdb recomputed calls from the multiplex PCR reads with MiXCR, one row per CDR3 protein. The repertoire has some 330,000 distinct CDR3 sequences, approximately 25% of them found once; the top ten carry about 27%. This clonotype was detected only a few times. J was trimmed by 5 bases and V by 0 bases; bases with no gene match: 7. The germline gives CDR1 LNHNV, CDR2 YYDKDF (reference sequence). The CDR3 extends over 17 amino acids. Described time point: persistent/refractory GD, antithyroid drugs over 5 years with positive TRAb. After RNA was extracted from PBMCs, the TCR library was made from it.

The sample was peripheral blood mononuclear cells (PBMCs), taken when the disease was refractory, from a patient treated with antithyroid drugs. The chain has TRBV15 and TRBJ2-2; the match to TRBD2 covers 9 bases. This clonotype originated in a woman between 40 and 50 years old with Graves disease. The CDR3 here is CATSRDRLAVNTGELFF. Written as DNA, the CDR3 is TGTGCCACCAGCAGAGATCGACTAGCGGTTAATACCGGGGAGCTGTTTTTT. Filled out from reference TRBV15 and TRBJ2-2, the complete variable domain reads DAMVIQNPRYQVTQFGKPVTLSCSQTLNHNVMYWYQQKSSQAPKLLFHYYDKDFNNEADTPDNFQSRRPNTSFCFLDIRSPGLGDTAMYLCATSRDRLAVNTGELFFGEGSRLTVL.